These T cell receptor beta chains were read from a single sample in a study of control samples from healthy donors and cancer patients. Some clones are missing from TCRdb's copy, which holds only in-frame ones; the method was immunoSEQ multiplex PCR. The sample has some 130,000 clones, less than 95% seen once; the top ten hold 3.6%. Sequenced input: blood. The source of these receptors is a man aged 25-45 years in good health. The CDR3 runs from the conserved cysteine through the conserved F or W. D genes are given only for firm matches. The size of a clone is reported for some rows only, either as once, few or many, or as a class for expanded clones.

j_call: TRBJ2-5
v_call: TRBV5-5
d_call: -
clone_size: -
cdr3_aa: CASSTPGPQGQYF
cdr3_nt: TGTGCCAGCAGCACCCCGGGCCCCCAAGGCCAGTACTTC

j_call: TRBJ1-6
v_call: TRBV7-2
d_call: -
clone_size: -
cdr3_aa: CASSLVRQNSPLHF
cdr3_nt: TGTGCCAGCAGCTTAGTTAGGCAGAATTCACCCCTCCACTTT

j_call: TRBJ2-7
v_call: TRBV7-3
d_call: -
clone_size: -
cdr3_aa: CASSLTGVHEQYF
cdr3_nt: TGTGCCAGCAGCTTAACAGGGGTCCACGAGCAGTACTTC

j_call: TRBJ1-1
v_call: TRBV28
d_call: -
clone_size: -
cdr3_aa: CASSFSEGVNTEAFF
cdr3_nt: TGTGCCAGCAGTTTCTCGGAGGGAGTGAACACTGAAGCTTTCTTT

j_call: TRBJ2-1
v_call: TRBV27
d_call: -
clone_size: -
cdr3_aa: CASSSALSYNEQFF
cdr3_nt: TGTGCCAGCAGTTCCGCCCTCTCCTACAATGAGCAGTTCTTC

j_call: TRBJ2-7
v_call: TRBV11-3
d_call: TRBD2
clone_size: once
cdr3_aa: CASRGGTDESEQYF
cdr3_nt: TGTGCCAGCAGGGGGGGGACGGATGAGTCCGAGCAGTACTTC

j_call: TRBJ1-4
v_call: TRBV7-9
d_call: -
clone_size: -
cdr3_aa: CASSNIGDPNEKLFF
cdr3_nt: TGTGCCAGCAGCAACATAGGGGATCCTAATGAAAAACTGTTTTTT

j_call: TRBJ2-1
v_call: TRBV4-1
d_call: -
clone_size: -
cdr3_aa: CASSQVRAGQQFF
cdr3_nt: TGCGCCAGCAGCCAAGTGCGGGCGGGACAGCAGTTCTTC

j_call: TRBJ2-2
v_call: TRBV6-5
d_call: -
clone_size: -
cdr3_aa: CASSYVGSTGELFF
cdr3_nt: TGTGCCAGCAGTTACGTCGGGAGCACCGGGGAGCTGTTTTTT

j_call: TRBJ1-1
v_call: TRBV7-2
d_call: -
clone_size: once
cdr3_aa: CASSLGWKNTEAFF
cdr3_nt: TGTGCCAGCAGCCTGGGGTGGAAGAACACTGAAGCTTTCTTT

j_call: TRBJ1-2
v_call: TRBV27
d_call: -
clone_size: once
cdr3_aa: CASSLGGLYGYTF
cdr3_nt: TGTGCCAGCAGCTTGGGGGGCCTCTATGGCTACACCTTC

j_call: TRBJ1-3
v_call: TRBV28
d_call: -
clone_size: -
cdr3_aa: CASSSGTASGNTIYF
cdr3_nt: TGTGCCAGCAGTTCAGGGACGGCCTCTGGAAACACCATATATTTT

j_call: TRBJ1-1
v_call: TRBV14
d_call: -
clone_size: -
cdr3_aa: CASSQGYTEAFF
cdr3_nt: TGTGCCAGCAGCCAAGGGTACACTGAAGCTTTCTTT

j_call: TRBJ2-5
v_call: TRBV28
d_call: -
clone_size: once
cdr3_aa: CASSLSRGQETQYF
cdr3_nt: TGTGCCAGCAGTTTATCGCGGGGACAAGAGACCCAGTACTTC

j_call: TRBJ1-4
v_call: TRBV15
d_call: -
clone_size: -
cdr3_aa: CATGRQATNEKLFF
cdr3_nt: TGTGCCACCGGAAGACAGGCAACTAATGAAAAACTGTTTTTT

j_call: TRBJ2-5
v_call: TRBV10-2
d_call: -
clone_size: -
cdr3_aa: CASSASASRETQYF
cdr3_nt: TGCGCCAGCAGTGCTTCAGCCTCAAGGGAGACCCAGTACTTC

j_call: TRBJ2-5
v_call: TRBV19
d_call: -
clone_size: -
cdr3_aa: CASSIGHGGETQYF
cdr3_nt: TGTGCCAGTAGTATCGGCCACGGAGGAGAGACCCAGTACTTC

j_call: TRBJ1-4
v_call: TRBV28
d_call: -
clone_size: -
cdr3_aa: CVTSETANEKLFF
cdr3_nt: TGTGTCACTTCCGAGACCGCGAATGAAAAACTGTTTTTT

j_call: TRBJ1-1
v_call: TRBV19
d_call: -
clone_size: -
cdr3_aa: CASSIEVVLLSTSGAFF
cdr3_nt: TGTGCCAGTAGTATAGAGGTCGTCCTCCTTTCCACGTCGGGCGCTTTCTTT

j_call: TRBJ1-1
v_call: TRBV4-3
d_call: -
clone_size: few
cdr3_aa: CASSQDPQNTEAFF
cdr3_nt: TGCGCCAGCAGCCAAGATCCCCAGAACACTGAAGCTTTCTTT

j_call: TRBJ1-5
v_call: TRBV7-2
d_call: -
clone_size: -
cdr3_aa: CASSLKGQPQHF
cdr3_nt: TGTGCCAGCAGCTTAAAGGGTCAGCCCCAGCATTTT

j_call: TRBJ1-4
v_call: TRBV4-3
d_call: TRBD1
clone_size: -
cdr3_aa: CASSQEGQGGEKLFF
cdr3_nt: TGCGCCAGCAGCCAAGAGGGACAGGGCGGCGAAAAACTGTTTTTT

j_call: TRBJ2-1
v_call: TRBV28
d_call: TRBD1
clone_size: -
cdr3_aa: CASSLINQGANEQFF
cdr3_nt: TGTGCCAGCAGTTTAATTAACCAGGGGGCAAATGAGCAGTTCTTC

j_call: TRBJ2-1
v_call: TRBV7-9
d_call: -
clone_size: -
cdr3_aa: CASSLVSGDNEQFF
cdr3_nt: TGTGCCAGCAGCTTAGTTTCGGGGGACAATGAGCAGTTCTTC

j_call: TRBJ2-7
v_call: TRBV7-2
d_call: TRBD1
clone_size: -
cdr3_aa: CASSLQLAAWDRIYEQYF
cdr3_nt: TGTGCCAGCAGCTTACAGTTGGCTGCTTGGGACAGGATATACGAGCAGTACTTC